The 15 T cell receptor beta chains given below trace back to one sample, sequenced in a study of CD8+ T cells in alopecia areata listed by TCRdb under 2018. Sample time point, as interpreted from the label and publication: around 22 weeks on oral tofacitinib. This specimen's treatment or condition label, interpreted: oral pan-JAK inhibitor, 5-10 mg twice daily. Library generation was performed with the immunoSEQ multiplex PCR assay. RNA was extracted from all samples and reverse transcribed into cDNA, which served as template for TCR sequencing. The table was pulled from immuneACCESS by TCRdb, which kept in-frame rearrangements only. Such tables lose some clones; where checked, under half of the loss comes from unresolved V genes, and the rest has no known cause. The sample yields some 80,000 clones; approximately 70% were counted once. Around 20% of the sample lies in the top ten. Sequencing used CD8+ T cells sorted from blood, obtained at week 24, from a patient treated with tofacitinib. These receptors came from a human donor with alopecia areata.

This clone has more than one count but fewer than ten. CDR3 coding DNA: TGTGCCAGCAGCTCGGAACCAGGGGTAATCCACGAGCAGTACTTC. The encoded protein is CASSSEPGVIHEQYF. This chain links TRBV7-9 with TRBJ2-7; the D gene is possibly TRBD1 (6 bases). This CDR3 has 15 amino acids. The ends were cut back, 4 bases at V and 5 bases at J, with 18 bases in the middle. The V gene's germline CDR1 is SEHNR and CDR2 FQNEAQ (reference sequence).

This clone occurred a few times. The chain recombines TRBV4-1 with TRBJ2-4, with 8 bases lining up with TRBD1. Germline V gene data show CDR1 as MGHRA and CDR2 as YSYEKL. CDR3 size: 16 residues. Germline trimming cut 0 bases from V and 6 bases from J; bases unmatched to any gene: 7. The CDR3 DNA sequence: TGCGCCAGCAGCCAAGAATGGTCAGGGGGCGGAAACATTCAGTACTTC. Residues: CASSQEWSGGGNIQYF.

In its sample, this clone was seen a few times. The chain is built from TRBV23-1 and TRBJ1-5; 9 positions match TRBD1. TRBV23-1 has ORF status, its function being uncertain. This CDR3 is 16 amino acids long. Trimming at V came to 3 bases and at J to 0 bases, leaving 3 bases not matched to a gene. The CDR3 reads CASSQGTGCSNQPQHF. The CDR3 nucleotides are TGCGCCAGCAGTCAGGGGACAGGGTGTAGCAATCAGCCCCAGCATTTT.

CDR3 amino acids: CASSFLLGEQFF. CDR3 bases: TGTGCCAGCAGTTTTCTGCTGGGTGAGCAGTTCTTC. This rearrangement joins TRBV28 to TRBJ2-1; D remains ambiguous. Trimming shortened V by 3 bases and J by 9 bases, and 9 bases separated the two germline ends. In germline, CDR1 is MDHEN, CDR2 SYDVKM. The length of the CDR3 is 12 residues.

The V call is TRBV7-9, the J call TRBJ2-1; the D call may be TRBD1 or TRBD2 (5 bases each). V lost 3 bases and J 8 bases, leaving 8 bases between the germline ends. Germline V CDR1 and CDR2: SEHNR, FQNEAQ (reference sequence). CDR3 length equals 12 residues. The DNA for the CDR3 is TGTGCCAGCAGCTTTACGGGGCATGAGCAGTTCTTC. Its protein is CASSFTGHEQFF.

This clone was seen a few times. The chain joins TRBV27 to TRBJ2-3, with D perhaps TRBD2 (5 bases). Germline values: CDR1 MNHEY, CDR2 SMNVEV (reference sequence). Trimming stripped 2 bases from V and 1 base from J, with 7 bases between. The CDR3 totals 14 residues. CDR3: CASSLMGGTDTQYF. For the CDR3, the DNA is TGTGCCAGCAGTTTAATGGGAGGCACAGATACGCAGTATTTT.

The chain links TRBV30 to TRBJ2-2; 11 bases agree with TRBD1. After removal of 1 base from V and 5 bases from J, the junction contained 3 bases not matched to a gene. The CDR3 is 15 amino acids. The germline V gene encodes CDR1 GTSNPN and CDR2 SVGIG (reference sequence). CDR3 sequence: CAWSAGTGGTGELFF. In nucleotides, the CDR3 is TGTGCCTGGAGTGCCGGGACAGGGGGGACCGGGGAGCTGTTTTTT.

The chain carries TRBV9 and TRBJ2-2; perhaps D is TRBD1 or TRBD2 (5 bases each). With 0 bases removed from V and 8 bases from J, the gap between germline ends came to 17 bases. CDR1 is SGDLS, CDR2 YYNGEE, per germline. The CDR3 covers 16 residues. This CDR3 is CASSVDSQGVGGELFF. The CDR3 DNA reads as TGTGCCAGCAGCGTAGATTCGCAGGGAGTTGGTGGGGAGCTGTTTTTT.

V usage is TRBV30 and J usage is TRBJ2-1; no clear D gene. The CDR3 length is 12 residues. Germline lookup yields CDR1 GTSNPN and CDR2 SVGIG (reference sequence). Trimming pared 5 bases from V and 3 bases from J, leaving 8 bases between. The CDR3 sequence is CAWRIGYNEQFF. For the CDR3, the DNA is TGTGCCTGGCGGATAGGCTACAATGAGCAGTTCTTC.

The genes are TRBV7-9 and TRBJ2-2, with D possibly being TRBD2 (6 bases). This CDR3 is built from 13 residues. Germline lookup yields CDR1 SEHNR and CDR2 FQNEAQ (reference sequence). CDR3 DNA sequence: TGTACAGCGGCTAGCGCGAACACCGGGGAGCTGTTTTTT. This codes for CTAASANTGELFF.

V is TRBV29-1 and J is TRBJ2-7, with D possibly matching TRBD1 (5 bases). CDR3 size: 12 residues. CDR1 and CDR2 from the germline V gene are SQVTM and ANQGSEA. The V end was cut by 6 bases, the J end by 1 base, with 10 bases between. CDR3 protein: CSVATASYEQYF. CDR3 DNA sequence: TGCAGCGTGGCGACAGCATCCTACGAGCAGTACTTC.

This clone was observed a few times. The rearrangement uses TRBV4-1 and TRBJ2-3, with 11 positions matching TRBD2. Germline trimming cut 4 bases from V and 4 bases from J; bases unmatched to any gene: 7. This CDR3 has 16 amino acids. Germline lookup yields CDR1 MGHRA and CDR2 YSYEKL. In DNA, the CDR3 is TGCGCCAGCAGCCCCACAACTAGCGGGAGCGCAGATACGCAGTATTTT. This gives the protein CASSPTTSGSADTQYF.

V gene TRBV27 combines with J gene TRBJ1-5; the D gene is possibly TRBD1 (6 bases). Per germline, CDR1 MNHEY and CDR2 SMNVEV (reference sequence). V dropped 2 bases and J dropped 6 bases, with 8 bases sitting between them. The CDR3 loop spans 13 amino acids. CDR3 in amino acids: CASSLGGFQPQHF. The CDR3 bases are TGTGCCAGCAGTTTAGGGGGCTTTCAGCCCCAGCATTTT.

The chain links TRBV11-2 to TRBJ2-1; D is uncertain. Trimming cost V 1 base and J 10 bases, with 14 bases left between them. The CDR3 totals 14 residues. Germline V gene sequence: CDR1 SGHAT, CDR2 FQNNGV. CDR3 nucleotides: TGTGCCAGCAGCTTAGTGGTCCTGCCTTCAGAGCAGTTCTTC. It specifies CASSLVVLPSEQFF. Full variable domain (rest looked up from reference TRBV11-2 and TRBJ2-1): EAGVAQSPRYKIIEKRQSVAFWCNPISGHATLYWYQQILGQGPKLLIQFQNNGVVDDSQLPKDRFSAERLKGVDSTLKIQPAKLEDSAVYLCASSLVVLPSEQFFGPGTRLTVL.

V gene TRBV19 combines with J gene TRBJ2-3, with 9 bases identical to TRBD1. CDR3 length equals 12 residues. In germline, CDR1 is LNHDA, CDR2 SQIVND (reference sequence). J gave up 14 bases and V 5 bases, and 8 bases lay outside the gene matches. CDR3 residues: CASSPDRGLPYF. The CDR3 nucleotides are TGTGCCAGTAGTCCGGACAGGGGCCTCCCGTATTTT.